One T cell receptor beta chain is described in this entry. This clone was seen just once. What this receptor recognizes is not known. Because the CDR3's place on the DNA is in doubt, the DNA is left out and the CDR3 is given as listed by TCRdb. TCRbeta CDR3 regions were amplified from genomic DNA using the immunoSEQ Assay, a bias-controlled multiplex PCR. The paper's data handling went like this. Within the assay, amplification of reference gene primers was used to estimate how many nucleated cells each sample contained. Sequence reads were collapsed and filtered to measure the absolute abundance of every unique TCRbeta CDR3 rearrangement. For each sample, productive Simpson clonality was calculated as the square root of Simpson's diversity index across productive rearrangements. The table was pulled from immuneACCESS by TCRdb, which kept in-frame rearrangements only. Such tables lose some clones; where checked, under half of the loss comes from unresolved V genes, and the rest has no known cause. The V and J calls and clone size are taken from that table; D and trimming were inferred from the DNA. The sample table records 250,000 to 300,000 clones; about four fifths of these occur just once. Of the sample, roughly 5% is held by the ten largest clones.

Whole blood was collected in K2EDTA tubes by collaborating institutions according to the institutions' own protocols. For TCRbeta analysis, collaborator samples were shipped as frozen whole blood, as isolated PBMCs, or as DNA extracted from either sample type. From the cysteine through the phenylalanine, the CDR3 covers 16 amino acids. The source of the sample is a study of blood T cell repertoires in COVID-19 (dated by TCRdb to 2018 to 2020). About the investigation overall: Samples from collaborators originated in the United States, Italy and Spain and spanned both the acute and convalescent phases of COVID-19. The prospective study material was composed of cDNA or gDNA derived from T cells, B-cell-depleted T cells, or PBMCs. Deeply sampled blood TCRbeta repertoires from subjects exposed to, actively infected with, or recovered from COVID-19 were included in the dataset. The repertoires were released in a freely available public database intended as a resource for research on the immune response to SARS-CoV-2. Samples were obtained from the ongoing ImmuneRACE study (first 160 participants) and from approximately 1,200 subjects provided by 6 global collaborators. Sample metadata almost always included a de-identified subject ID, COVID-19 status, age in years and sex. HLA class I and class II types, where available, came from metadata supplied by the sample provider rather than from assay-based typing.

Here is what the overall study found, with its caveats: How much clinical and demographic metadata was included differed by source and by participant, and the metadata was provided uncurated.

The V and J segments used are TRBV21-1 and TRBJ2-7; TRBD1 is the table's D call and was not checked against the DNA. TRBV21-1 is given as a pseudogene. The TCR comes from a man aged 80 or over with acute or convalescent COVID-19. Sequencing was performed on peripheral blood. CDR3 reads: CASSKVGTGNRYEQYF.